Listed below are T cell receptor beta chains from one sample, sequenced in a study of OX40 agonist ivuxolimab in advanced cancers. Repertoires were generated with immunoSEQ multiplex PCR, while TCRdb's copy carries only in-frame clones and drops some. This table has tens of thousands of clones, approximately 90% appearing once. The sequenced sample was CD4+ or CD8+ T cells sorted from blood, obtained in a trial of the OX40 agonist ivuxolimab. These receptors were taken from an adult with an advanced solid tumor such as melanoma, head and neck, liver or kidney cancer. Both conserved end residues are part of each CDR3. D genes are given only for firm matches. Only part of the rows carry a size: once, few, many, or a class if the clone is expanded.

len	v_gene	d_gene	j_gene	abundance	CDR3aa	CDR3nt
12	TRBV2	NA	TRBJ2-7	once	CASRLQSYEQYF	TGTGCCAGCAGGCTCCAATCCTACGAGCAGTACTTC
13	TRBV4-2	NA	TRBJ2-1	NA	CASSQDTINEQFF	TGTGCCAGCAGCCAAGACACAATCAATGAGCAGTTCTTC
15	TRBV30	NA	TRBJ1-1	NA	CAWSVTKGLDTEAFF	TGTGCCTGGAGTGTAACCAAGGGACTGGACACTGAAGCTTTCTTT
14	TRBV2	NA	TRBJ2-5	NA	CASSLGVAGETQYF	TGTGCCAGCAGTTTAGGGGTTGCAGGAGAGACCCAGTACTTC
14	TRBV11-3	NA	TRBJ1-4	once	CASSLRAGNEKLFF	TGTGCCAGCAGCTTACGGGCAGGGAATGAAAAACTGTTTTTT
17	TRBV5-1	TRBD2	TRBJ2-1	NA	CASSLAGRERSYNEQFF	TGCGCCAGCAGCTTGGCCGGGCGGGAGCGCTCCTACAATGAGCAGTTCTTC
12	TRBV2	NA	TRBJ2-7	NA	CASSESGYEQYF	TGTGCCAGCAGTGAAAGCGGTTACGAGCAGTACTTC
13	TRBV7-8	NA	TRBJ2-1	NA	CASSLGHHNEQFF	TGTGCCAGCAGCTTGGGACACCACAATGAGCAGTTCTTC
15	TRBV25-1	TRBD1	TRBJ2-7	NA	CASSASGTGFYEQYF	TGTGCCAGCAGTGCATCCGGGACAGGTTTCTACGAGCAGTACTTC
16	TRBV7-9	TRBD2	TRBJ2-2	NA	CASSFTSGENTGELFF	TGTGCCAGCAGCTTCACTAGCGGAGAGAACACCGGGGAGCTGTTTTTT
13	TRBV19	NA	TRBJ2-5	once	CASSIYRAETQYF	TGTGCCAGTAGTATTTACAGGGCCGAGACCCAGTACTTC
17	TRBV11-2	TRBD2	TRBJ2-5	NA	CASSLGVASGNQETQYF	TGTGCCAGCAGCTTGGGTGTGGCTAGCGGGAACCAAGAGACCCAGTACTTC
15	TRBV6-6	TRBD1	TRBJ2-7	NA	CASSYPTGGLYEQYF	TGTGCCAGCAGTTACCCGACAGGGGGCCTTTACGAGCAGTACTTC
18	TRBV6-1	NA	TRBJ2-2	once	CASSGPFLDSKNTGELFF	TGTGCCAGCAGTGGTCCATTCCTAGACAGTAAGAACACCGGGGAGCTGTTTTTT
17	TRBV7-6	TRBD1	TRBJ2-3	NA	CASSLLATGGGTDTQYF	TGTGCCAGCAGCCTACTAGCGACAGGGGGCGGCACAGATACGCAGTATTTT
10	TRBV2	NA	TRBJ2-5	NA	CASSKETQYF	TGTGCCAGCAGTAAAGAGACCCAGTACTTC
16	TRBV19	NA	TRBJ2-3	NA	CASSINPGVSTDTQYF	TGTGCCAGTAGTATTAATCCGGGAGTTAGCACAGATACGCAGTATTTT
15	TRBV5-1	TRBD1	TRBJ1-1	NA	CASSYGGTVNTEAFF	TGCGCCAGCAGCTATGGGGGGACAGTTAACACTGAAGCTTTCTTT
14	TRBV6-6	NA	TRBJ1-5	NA	CASRNGSSNQPQHF	TGTGCCAGCAGAAACGGGTCTAGCAATCAGCCCCAGCATTTT
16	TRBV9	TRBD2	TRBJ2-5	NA	CASSVGPTSGQETQYF	TGTGCCAGCAGCGTAGGCCCCACTAGCGGCCAAGAGACCCAGTACTTC
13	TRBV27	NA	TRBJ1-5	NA	CASSRSSNQPQHF	TGTGCCAGCAGCAGGTCTAGCAATCAGCCCCAGCATTTT
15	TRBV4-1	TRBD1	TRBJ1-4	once	CASSQKQGLGEKLFF	TGCGCCAGCAGCCAGAAACAGGGGCTTGGCGAAAAACTGTTTTTT
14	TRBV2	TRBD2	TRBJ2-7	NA	CASDPRGLANEQYF	TGTGCCAGCGACCCAAGGGGACTAGCAAACGAGCAGTACTTC
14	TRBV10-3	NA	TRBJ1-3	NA	CAISEEGAGNTIYF	TGTGCCATCAGTGAGGAGGGAGCTGGAAACACCATATATTTT
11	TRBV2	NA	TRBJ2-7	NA	CASRIASEQYF	TGTGCCAGCAGAATAGCGTCCGAGCAGTACTTC
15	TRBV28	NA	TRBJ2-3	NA	CASSPHTGSTDTQYF	TGTGCCAGCAGTCCTCACACGGGGAGCACAGATACGCAGTATTTT
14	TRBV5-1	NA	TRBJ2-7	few	CASSDVDFTYEQYF	TGCGCCAGCAGCGACGTGGACTTCACCTACGAGCAGTACTTC
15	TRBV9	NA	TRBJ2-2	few	CASSVDSGYHRELFF	TGTGCCAGCAGCGTAGACTCGGGCTACCACCGGGAGCTGTTTTTT
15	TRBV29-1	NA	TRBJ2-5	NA	CSHELRRPSQETQYF	TGCAGCCATGAATTAAGGCGTCCGAGCCAAGAGACCCAGTACTTC
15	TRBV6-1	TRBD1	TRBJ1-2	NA	CASSDRGSTGEGYTF	TGTGCCAGCAGTGATAGGGGATCGACAGGGGAAGGCTACACCTTC
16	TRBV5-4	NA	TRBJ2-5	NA	CASSLFPSGSQETQYF	TGTGCCAGCAGCTTGTTCCCCTCGGGTTCCCAAGAGACCCAGTACTTC
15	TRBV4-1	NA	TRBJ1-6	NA	CASSQGLGVNSPLHF	TGCGCCAGCAGCCAAGGTCTGGGTGTAAATTCACCCCTCCACTTT
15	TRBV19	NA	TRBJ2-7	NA	CASSIIFSTLNEQYF	TGTGCCAGTAGTATAATATTTTCCACCTTGAACGAGCAGTACTTC
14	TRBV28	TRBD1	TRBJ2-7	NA	CASSLQQGTYEQYF	TGTGCCAGCAGTCTTCAACAGGGGACCTACGAGCAGTACTTC
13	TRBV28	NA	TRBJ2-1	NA	CASRHQSANEQFF	TGTGCCAGCAGACACCAGAGCGCCAATGAGCAGTTCTTC
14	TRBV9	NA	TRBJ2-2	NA	CASSVRLHTGELFF	TGTGCCAGCAGCGTCCGACTTCACACCGGGGAGCTGTTTTTT
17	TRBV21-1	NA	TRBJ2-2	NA	CASSKNPGTGGNGELFF	TGTGCCAGCAGCAAAAACCCCGGGACAGGGGGCAACGGGGAGCTGTTTTTT
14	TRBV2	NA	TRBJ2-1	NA	CASREGTGRNEQFF	TGTGCCAGCAGGGAGGGAACAGGGCGCAATGAGCAGTTCTTC
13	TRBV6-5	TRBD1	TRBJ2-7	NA	CASSYDRGYEQYF	TGTGCCAGCAGTTATGACAGGGGATACGAGCAGTACTTC
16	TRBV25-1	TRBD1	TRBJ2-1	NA	CASSPRTGGRFNEQFF	TGTGCCAGCAGTCCCCGGACAGGGGGCCGATTTAATGAGCAGTTCTTC
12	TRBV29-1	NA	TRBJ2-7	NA	CSVVGQGYEQYF	TGCAGCGTTGTGGGGCAGGGTTACGAGCAGTACTTC
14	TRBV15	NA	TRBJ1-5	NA	CATSREGRLQPQHF	TGTGCCACCAGCAGAGAGGGCAGGCTTCAGCCCCAGCATTTT
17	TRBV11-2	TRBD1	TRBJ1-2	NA	CASSLGYGTGKTDGYTF	TGTGCCAGCAGTTTGGGTTACGGGACAGGGAAAACGGATGGCTACACCTTC
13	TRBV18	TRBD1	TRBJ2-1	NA	CASSRQGRSEQFF	TGTGCCAGCTCACGACAGGGGAGAAGTGAGCAGTTCTTC